The 13 T cell receptor beta chains presented below share a single source sample, sequenced in a study of beta chain features in type 1 diabetes. Study outcomes and limitations: The study found moderately but significantly shorter TCRB CDR3s in all four CD4+ subsets of Type 1 diabetes patients.

Since all of the isolated RNA was reverse transcribed, expressed TCRB transcripts were what got sequenced. Only in-frame clones appear in the TCRdb table, and some are missing; sequencing was by immunoSEQ multiplex PCR. The sample has 250,000 to 300,000 clones, around an eighth seen once. These receptors' targets are unknown. Sequenced sample: naive CD4+ T cells from blood. The receptors were gathered from a man aged 25 to 40 with type 1 diabetes.

This clone was seen a handful of times. The chain uses TRBV7-8 and TRBJ2-1; the match to TRBD1 covers 8 bases. This CDR3 spans 17 amino acids. The V gene's germline CDR1 is SGHVS and CDR2 FQNEAQ. V gave up 3 bases and J gave up 8 bases; unmatched junction bases: 15. As DNA, the CDR3 is TGTGCCAGCAGCTTGGGATGGGATCTGACAGGGGACGATGAGCAGTTCTTC. This translates into CASSLGWDLTGDDEQFF.

The chain is built from TRBV28 and TRBJ1-1, with 8 positions matching TRBD1. Germline V gene lookup returns CDR1 MDHEN and CDR2 SYDVKM. This CDR3 spans 15 amino acids. The V gene end was trimmed by 5 bases and the J gene end by 0 bases; junction bases not matched to a gene: 5. The CDR3 DNA sequence: TGTGCCAGCAGTCCAGGACAGGGCCTGAACACTGAAGCTTTCTTT. Encoded protein: CASSPGQGLNTEAFF.

This clone was seen a few times. V and J are TRBV9 and TRBJ2-7, with 9 bases matching TRBD2. The CDR3 spans 17 residues. Germline loops: CDR1 SGDLS, CDR2 YYNGEE. Germline trimming cut 3 bases from V and 1 base from J; bases unmatched to any gene: 11. CDR3 coding DNA: TGTGCCAGCAGCGCCGGAATCCTGCTAGCGGGGTCCTACGAGCAGTACTTC. Amino acids: CASSAGILLAGSYEQYF.

This clone was counted a few times. V gene TRBV9 combines with J gene TRBJ2-7; 8 nucleotides line up with TRBD2. The V segment lost 4 bases and the J segment 6 bases; nucleotides outside the gene matches: 12. This CDR3 is 15 amino acids long. Looked up from germline, CDR1 is SGDLS and CDR2 is YYNGEE. The CDR3: CASSPAGVMFFEQYF. DNA of the CDR3: TGTGCCAGCAGCCCAGCGGGAGTCATGTTTTTCGAGCAGTACTTC.

The V gene is TRBV25-1, the J gene TRBJ1-1; the D is unclear. The CDR3 runs 14 residues. Trimming pared 3 bases from V and 4 bases from J, leaving 12 bases between. Germline lookup yields CDR1 MGHDK and CDR2 SYGVNS. CDR3 DNA sequence: TGTGCCAGCAGTGAGTTGGAGCGAGGCACTGAAGCTTTCTTT. Protein sequence: CASSELERGTEAFF.

This clone came up a few times. The genes are TRBV6-5 and TRBJ2-5; D might be TRBD2 (6 bases). The CDR3 is made up of 14 amino acids. Germline values: CDR1 MNHEY, CDR2 SVGAGI. V lost 4 bases to trimming and J lost 4 bases, with 13 bases between them. CDR3: CASSSGGKGETQYF. The CDR3 DNA sequence: TGTGCCAGCAGTTCCGGCGGGAAGGGAGAGACCCAGTACTTC.

This clone came up a few times. This sequence joins TRBV4-3 and TRBJ2-7; a weak D match, TRBD2 (5 bases). V gave up 0 bases and J gave up 3 bases, with 9 bases separating them. The length of the CDR3 is 14 residues. Germline CDR1 is LGHNA and CDR2 is YSLEER. CDR3 sequence reads: CASSQDTAVYEQYF. DNA of the CDR3: TGCGCCAGCAGCCAAGATACAGCGGTCTACGAGCAGTACTTC.

This clone occurred a few times. The chain employs TRBV7-2 and TRBJ2-3, with D unresolved. The CDR3 has 14 amino acids. In germline, CDR1 is SGHTA, CDR2 FQGNSA. Trimming pared 0 bases from V and 8 bases from J, leaving 12 bases between. The CDR3 DNA reads TGTGCCAGCAGCTTAGCGGCCCTGCCAGGTACGCAGTATTTT. It translates to CASSLAALPGTQYF.

In its sample, this clone was seen a few times. The V and J genes are TRBV2 and TRBJ1-1, with 7 bases that match TRBD1. CDR3 size: 14 residues. V shed 6 bases and J 4 bases; nucleotides not matched to a gene: 8. Per the germline V gene, CDR1 is SNHLY and CDR2 is FYNNEI. For the CDR3, the DNA is TGTGCCAGCAGCCAGACAGGGAGAGTCACTGAAGCTTTCTTT. Protein sequence: CASSQTGRVTEAFF.

The rearrangement links TRBV5-1 to TRBJ2-3; weak D call: TRBD1 (6 bases). Germline CDR1 and CDR2: SGHRS and YFSETQ. The CDR3 has 14 residues. V gave up 4 bases and J gave up 4 bases, with 13 bases separating them. For the CDR3, the DNA is TGCGCCAGCAGCGCCGGACCAGGGGCAGATACGCAGTATTTT. It translates to CASSAGPGADTQYF.

This clone showed up just a few times. The CDR3 sequence: CASSLGGLAGGLPGEQYF. The CDR3 DNA is TGTGCCAGCAGCTTGGGGGGACTAGCGGGAGGTCTCCCTGGCGAGCAGTACTTC. The chain combines TRBV5-4 with TRBJ2-7, with 15 bases identical to TRBD2. Losses at the gene ends were 0 bases for V and 6 bases for J; bases not matched to a gene: 10. Per the germline V gene, CDR1 is SGHNT and CDR2 is YYREEE (reference sequence). This CDR3 region has 18 residues.

This chain links TRBV14 with TRBJ1-5, with D possibly being TRBD1 (5 bases). Germline-derived CDR1 and CDR2 are SGHDN and FVKESK. Deletions cut 11 bases from V and 1 base from J, with 12 bases between. The CDR3 sequence is 13 residues long. For the CDR3, the DNA is TGTGCCCCCCAAGGGGAAAGCAATCAGCCCCAGCATTTT. It yields the protein CAPQGESNQPQHF. Full variable domain (rest looked up from reference TRBV14 and TRBJ1-5): EAGVTQFPSHSVIEKGQTVTLRCDPISGHDNLYWYRRVMGKEIKFLLHFVKESKQDESGMPNNRFLAERTGGTYSTLKVQPAELEDSGVYFCAPQGESNQPQHFGDGTRLSIL.

The chain uses TRBV23-1 and TRBJ2-7; D uncertain. TRBV23-1 carries the ORF label, with uncertain function. Trimming removed 4 bases at V and 2 bases at J, with 9 bases between. The CDR3 covers 13 residues. The CDR3 nucleotides are TGCGCCAGCAGTCCCCTAACCACCTACGAGCAGTACTTC. Its translation is CASSPLTTYEQYF.